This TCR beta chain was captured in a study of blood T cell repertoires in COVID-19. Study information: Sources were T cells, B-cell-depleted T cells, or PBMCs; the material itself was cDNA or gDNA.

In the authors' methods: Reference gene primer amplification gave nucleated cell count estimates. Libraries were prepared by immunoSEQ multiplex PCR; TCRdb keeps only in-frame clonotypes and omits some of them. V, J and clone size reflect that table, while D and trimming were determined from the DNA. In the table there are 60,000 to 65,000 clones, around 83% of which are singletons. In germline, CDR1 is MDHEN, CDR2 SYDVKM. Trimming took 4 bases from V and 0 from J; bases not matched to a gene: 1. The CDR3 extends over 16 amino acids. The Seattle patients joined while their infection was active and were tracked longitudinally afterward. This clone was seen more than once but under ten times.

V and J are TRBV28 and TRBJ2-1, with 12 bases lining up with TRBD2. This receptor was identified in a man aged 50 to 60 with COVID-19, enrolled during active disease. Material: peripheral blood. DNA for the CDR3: TGTGCCAGCAGTTCACTAGCGGGAGGCTCCTACAATGAGCAGTTCTTC. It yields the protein CASSSLAGGSYNEQFF.